The 26 T cell receptor beta chains below all came from one sample that was sequenced in a study of blood T cell repertoires in COVID-19. Here immunoSEQ multiplex PCR was the method, and the copy in TCRdb shows in-frame clones only, minus some. This table holds more than 100,000 clones, roughly 84% found once. The sample taken for sequencing was peripheral blood. The receptors here all came from a man in his fifties or sixties with acute or convalescent COVID-19.

The V gene is TRBV24-1, the J gene TRBJ2-1; 9 bases match TRBD1. In germline, CDR1 is KGHDR, CDR2 SFDVKD. Trimming at V came to 0 bases and at J to 9 bases, leaving 5 bases not matched to a gene. This CDR3 has 15 residues. The CDR3 DNA sequence: TGTGCCACCAGTGATTTGATGACAGGGGGGGGTGAGCAGTTCTTC. It translates to CATSDLMTGGGEQFF.

The chain joins TRBV6-5 to TRBJ1-1; 7 nucleotides agree with TRBD1. Germline V gene data show CDR1 as MNHEY and CDR2 as SVGAGI. The CDR3 covers 12 residues. Trimming cost V 4 bases and J 6 bases; bases outside gene matches: 2. CDR3 sequence reads: CASSWGTAEAFF. CDR3 DNA: TGTGCCAGCAGTTGGGGGACAGCTGAAGCTTTCTTT.

V usage is TRBV21-1 and J usage is TRBJ1-2. TRBV21-1 is recorded as a pseudogene. The CDR3 loop spans 15 amino acids. The CDR3 DNA is TGTGCCAGCAGCAAGGGGAGGCATCGCCTTGATGGCTACACCTTC. Encoded protein: CASSKGRHRLDGYTF.

V is TRBV6-5 and J is TRBJ1-1, with 12 bases lining up with TRBD1. The CDR3 totals 15 residues. V lost 4 bases to trimming and J lost 5 bases; unmatched junction nucleotides: 5. The germline V gene has CDR1 MNHEY and CDR2 SVGAGI. The CDR3 region has the DNA TGTGCCAGCAGTTCGGGACAGGGGGCGGTTACTGAAGCTTTCTTT. Its translation: CASSSGQGAVTEAFF.

CDR3 bases: TGCGCCAGCAGCTCATTCGGACAGGGGAACACTGAAGCTTTCTTT. This codes for CASSSFGQGNTEAFF. The chain carries TRBV5-1 and TRBJ1-1; 8 bases agree with TRBD1. CDR1 and CDR2 (germline): SGHRS, YFSETQ. There are 15 residues in the CDR3. Germline trimming cut 3 bases from V and 1 base from J; bases unmatched to any gene: 5.

This clone has a handful of counts. The chain is built from TRBV30 and TRBJ2-4, with D possibly matching TRBD1 (5 bases). V was clipped by 5 bases and J by 7 bases, with 9 bases between them. CDR1 and CDR2 (germline): GTSNPN, SVGIG (reference sequence). The CDR3 spans 11 residues. The CDR3 DNA follows: TGTGCCTGGGAAGGGGTGAACATTCAGTACTTC. Its protein product is CAWEGVNIQYF.

The rearrangement uses TRBV3-1 (or the pseudogene TRBV3-2) and TRBJ1-2; possible D gene TRBD1, 6 bases. The V end lost 7 bases, the J end lost 5 bases, and 20 bases lay between the germline ends. CDR1 is LGHDT and CDR2 is YNNKEL in the germline V gene (reference sequence). The CDR3 covers 15 residues. CDR3 DNA sequence: TGTGCCAGCACCTCGAAGGGACAAAGTATTTATGGCTACACCTTC. It codes for CASTSKGQSIYGYTF.

The chain is built from TRBV3-1 (or the pseudogene TRBV3-2) and TRBJ2-2; 15 bases are shared with TRBD2. The V segment lost 1 base and the J segment 9 bases; nucleotides outside the gene matches: 6. The CDR3 runs 17 residues. Germline V CDR1 and CDR2: LGHDT, YNNKEL (reference sequence). The CDR3 spells CASSQGGLAGGGRELFF. In nucleotides, the CDR3 is TGTGCCAGCAGCCAAGGAGGACTAGCGGGAGGGGGCCGGGAGCTGTTTTTT.

The chain employs TRBV24-1 and TRBJ2-5, with D unresolved. CDR1 is KGHDR and CDR2 is SFDVKD in the germline V gene. With 7 bases removed from V and 5 bases from J, the gap between germline ends came to 10 bases. The CDR3 contains 12 residues. CDR3 protein: CATSEEPETQYF. The CDR3, as DNA: TGTGCCACCAGCGAGGAGCCGGAGACCCAGTACTTC.

This clone was recorded a few times. The chain has TRBV7-9 and TRBJ1-2, with TRBD1 matching 7 bases. From germline, CDR1 is SEHNR and CDR2 FQNEAQ (reference sequence). The CDR3 has 14 amino acids. With 5 bases clipped from V and 2 bases from J, the junction kept 5 bases outside the gene matches. CDR3 region: CASSHPTGNYGYTF. The CDR3 bases are TGTGCCAGCAGCCATCCGACAGGGAACTATGGCTACACCTTC.

This clone has only one observation. J is TRBJ2-3 and V is TRBV29-1, with D possibly TRBD1 on 5 matching bases. The V end was cut by 4 bases, the J end by 4 bases, with 12 bases between. The germline gives CDR1 SQVTM, CDR2 ANQGSEA. The CDR3 totals 13 residues. In DNA form, the CDR3 reads TGCAGCGTTGTATCAGGGTATCCAGATACGCAGTATTTT. Translating gives CSVVSGYPDTQYF.

The gene calls are TRBV18 and TRBJ2-2, with 14 bases identical to TRBD2. J gave up 6 bases and V 5 bases, and 8 bases lay outside the gene matches. CDR3 length: 17 residues. CDR1 and CDR2 (germline): KGHSH, LQKENI. CDR3: CASSLPGLAGVSGELFF. The CDR3 DNA is TGTGCCAGCTCATTGCCGGGACTAGCGGGAGTATCCGGGGAGCTGTTTTTT.

Regarding this clone: Other DNA sequences in the same sample also yield this CDR3. This chain uses TRBV27 with TRBJ2-5; possible D gene TRBD1, 6 bases. In germline, CDR1 is MNHEY, CDR2 SMNVEV (reference sequence). This CDR3 spans 13 amino acids. The V and J ends lost 5 bases and 4 bases respectively, with 11 bases between them. CDR3 DNA sequence: TGTGCCAGCAGTCTAACAGGGCCAGAGACCCAGTACTTC. The encoded protein is CASSLTGPETQYF.

The chain joins TRBV10-3 to TRBJ1-2; possible D gene TRBD1, 5 bases. Germline V gives CDR1 ENHRY, CDR2 SYGVKD. Trimming cost V 6 bases and J 2 bases, with 13 bases left between them. CDR3 length: 14 amino acids. CDR3 region: CAISSPDRNYGYTF. The CDR3 bases are TGTGCCATCAGCTCTCCCGACAGAAACTATGGCTACACCTTC.

The chain carries TRBV28 and TRBJ2-1, with 8 bases identical to TRBD2. Germline V gene sequence: CDR1 MDHEN, CDR2 SYDVKM. V gave up 4 bases and J gave up 0 bases; unmatched junction bases: 11. The CDR3 runs to 18 residues. In DNA form, the CDR3 reads TGTGCCAGCAGTTCTCCCTATCGGGGGGGTGACTCCTACAATGAGCAGTTCTTC. Its protein product is CASSSPYRGGDSYNEQFF.

This chain links TRBV9 with TRBJ2-7, with 16 bases aligning to TRBD2. J was trimmed by 7 bases and V by 0 bases; bases with no gene match: 7. The CDR3 contains 17 residues. Germline CDR1 is SGDLS and CDR2 is YYNGEE. CDR3 amino acids: CASSVDAGLAGGLEQYF. For the CDR3, the DNA is TGTGCCAGCAGCGTAGACGCGGGACTAGCGGGGGGGCTGGAGCAGTACTTC.

The V and J genes are TRBV19 and TRBJ2-7, with 7 bases matching TRBD1. The CDR3 totals 14 residues. In germline, CDR1 is LNHDA, CDR2 SQIVND (reference sequence). V lost 4 bases and J lost 5; bases outside the gene matches: 8. CDR3 residues: CASSTQTGSDEQYF. The CDR3 DNA sequence: TGTGCCAGTAGTACCCAGACAGGGTCTGACGAGCAGTACTTC. Based on the CDR3 plus reference TRBV19 and TRBJ2-7, the full variable domain is DGGITQSPKYLFRKEGQNVTLSCEQNLNHDAMYWYRQDPGQGLRLIYYSQIVNDFQKGDIAEGYSVSREKKESFPLTVTSAQKNPTAFYLCASSTQTGSDEQYFGPGTRLTVT.

Here the CDR3 DNA reads TGTGCCAGCAGCTTAACGGGGACTAGCGGCAAAAACATTCAGTACTTC. Translation: CASSLTGTSGKNIQYF. The gene calls are TRBV7-3 and TRBJ2-4; 11 positions match TRBD2. The CDR3 extends over 16 amino acids. After removal of 0 bases from V and 3 bases from J, the junction contained 1 base not matched to a gene. Germline CDR1 is SGHTA and CDR2 is FQGTGA.

The chain uses TRBV19 and TRBJ1-1; possible D gene TRBD1, 5 bases. Germline loops: CDR1 LNHDA, CDR2 SQIVND (reference sequence). This CDR3 spans 15 amino acids. Deletions cut 1 base from V and 3 bases from J, with 12 bases between. The CDR3 here is CASSIGQGRDTEAFF. The CDR3 DNA sequence: TGTGCCAGTAGTATAGGTCAGGGAAGGGACACTGAAGCTTTCTTT.

The CDR3 sequence: CASSLFAVSGATDTQYF. The CDR3 nucleotides are TGCGCCAGCAGCTTATTCGCCGTTAGCGGGGCCACAGATACGCAGTATTTT. V usage is TRBV5-1 and J usage is TRBJ2-3; 8 nucleotides line up with TRBD2. Germline CDR1 and CDR2: SGHRS and YFSETQ. The CDR3 extends over 17 amino acids. V lost 2 bases, J lost 2 bases, and 10 bases stayed unmatched.

The chain joins TRBV18 to TRBJ2-7; 8 bases are a match to TRBD2. The CDR3 length is 15 residues. Germline CDR1 and CDR2: KGHSH and LQKENI. V lost 2 bases and J lost 1; bases outside the gene matches: 4. The CDR3 protein is CASSPTSGGSYEQYF. CDR3 DNA sequence: TGTGCCAGCTCACCAACCAGCGGGGGTTCCTACGAGCAGTACTTC.

The CDR3 DNA follows: TGTGCCAGCAGCCCCCAAGGCGGGGCGCCTAGCACAGATACGCAGTATTTT. The encoded protein is CASSPQGGAPSTDTQYF. V gene TRBV4-2 combines with J gene TRBJ2-3, with D maybe TRBD2 (6 bases). This CDR3 comprises 17 residues. The V end was cut by 4 bases, the J end by 0 bases, with 17 bases between. Germline CDR1 and CDR2: LGHNA and YNFKEQ.

The chain recombines TRBV27 with TRBJ2-1, with 7 bases lining up with TRBD2. J was trimmed by 6 bases and V by 1 base; bases with no gene match: 3. The V gene's germline CDR1 is MNHEY and CDR2 SMNVEV (reference sequence). The CDR3 is 14 amino acids. The DNA for the CDR3 is TGTGCCAGCAGTTTATTCGCTAGCGGCAATGAGCAGTTCTTC. Translating gives CASSLFASGNEQFF.

This rearrangement joins TRBV15 to TRBJ2-1; TRBD2 matches 7 bases. CDR1 and CDR2 from the germline V gene are LNHNV and YYDKDF (reference sequence). CDR3 length: 17 amino acids. V was pared by 1 base and J by 4 bases, with 10 bases of the junction left unmatched. The DNA of the CDR3 is TGTGCCACCAGCAGAGGCTCCGCGGGGGTCCCTTACAATGAGCAGTTCTTC. This codes for CATSRGSAGVPYNEQFF.

The chain has TRBV5-1 and TRBJ1-1; a possible D gene is TRBD1 (6 bases). This CDR3 contains 15 residues. V gave up 4 bases and J gave up 0 bases, with 13 bases separating them. Germline lookup yields CDR1 SGHRS and CDR2 YFSETQ. CDR3 DNA sequence: TGCGCCAGCAGCCCTGAGACAGGTGTGAACACTGAAGCTTTCTTT. It specifies CASSPETGVNTEAFF.

The V call is TRBV9, the J call TRBJ1-2; weak D call: TRBD1 (6 bases). The CDR3 covers 14 residues. Trimming took off 4 bases at V and 8 bases at J, with 18 bases between the two ends. Germline values: CDR1 SGDLS, CDR2 YYNGEE. The CDR3 here is CASSFRQDHQGYTF. The CDR3 DNA reads TGTGCCAGCAGCTTTAGACAGGACCACCAAGGCTACACCTTC.